Listed below are T cell receptor beta chains from one sample, sequenced in a study of Tregs in tolerant kidney transplant recipients. Produced via immunoSEQ multiplex PCR; TCRdb's table is partial and in-frame only. The sample consists of 110,000 or so clones, about 91% of them appearing once. Sequencing input: CD4+ T cells from blood. These receptors all stem from a human donor in good health. Both conserved end residues are part of each CDR3. D genes are given only for firm matches. Only part of the rows carry a size: once, few, many, or a class if the clone is expanded.

>.|TRBJ1-3|TRBV29-1|TRBD1|12
CSGIQGGNTIYF
TGCAGCGGTATACAGGGGGGAAACACCATATATTTT
>.|TRBJ2-1|TRBV13|.|15
CASSSGQTSYNEQFF
TGTGCCAGCAGCTCTGGACAGACTTCCTACAATGAGCAGTTCTTC
>.|TRBJ2-6|TRBV10-3|.|13
CAIKGSGANVLTF
TGTGCCATCAAAGGCTCTGGGGCCAACGTCCTGACTTTC
>.|TRBJ1-2|TRBV6-5|.|15
CASSRGTLAPHGYTF
TGTGCCAGCAGCCGCGGGACACTGGCACCCCATGGCTACACCTTC
>once|TRBJ2-5|TRBV5-1|.|15
CASSPAPDQARTQYF
TGCGCCAGCAGCCCCGCCCCGGACCAGGCGAGGACCCAGTACTTC
>once|TRBJ2-3|TRBV29-1|TRBD2|14
CSGSTSGSTDTQYF
TGCAGCGGATCGACTAGCGGGAGCACAGATACGCAGTATTTT
>.|TRBJ2-5|TRBV6-5|TRBD1|13
CASSRDRKETQYF
TGTGCCAGCAGCCGGGACAGAAAAGAGACCCAGTACTTC
>once|TRBJ2-3|TRBV6-6|TRBD2|14
CAANSGTSGNTQYF
TGTGCCGCCAATTCCGGGACTAGCGGGAATACGCAGTATTTT
>.|TRBJ2-1|TRBV5-1|.|13
CASRNEVYNEQFF
TGCGCCAGCAGGAATGAGGTCTACAATGAGCAGTTCTTC
>.|TRBJ1-5|TRBV27|.|13
CASSLSRDQPQHF
TGTGCCAGCAGTTTATCGAGAGATCAGCCCCAGCATTTT
>.|TRBJ2-2|TRBV11-3|TRBD2|17
CASSSWTSGRNTGELFF
TGTGCCAGCAGCTCTTGGACTAGCGGGAGGAACACCGGGGAGCTGTTTTTT
>.|TRBJ2-3|TRBV7-9|.|13
CASSLRGADTQYF
TGTGCCAGCAGCTTACGGGGTGCAGATACGCAGTATTTT
>.|TRBJ2-1|TRBV11-2|TRBD1|14
CASSYGTDPNEQFF
TGTGCCAGCAGCTATGGGACAGATCCCAATGAGCAGTTCTTC
>once|TRBJ2-3|TRBV6-1|.|11
CASRTTDTQYF
TGTGCCAGCAGGACCACAGATACGCAGTATTTT
>.|TRBJ2-1|TRBV6-1|TRBD1|18
CASSEGIGQASPYNEQFF
TGTGCCAGCAGTGAAGGAATCGGACAGGCGTCACCCTACAATGAGCAGTTCTTC
>.|TRBJ2-6|TRBV5-1|TRBD1|16
CATSGTGGAGANVLTF
TGCGCCACCTCCGGGACAGGGGGCGCTGGGGCCAACGTCCTGACTTTC
>few|TRBJ1-2|TRBV27|.|13
CASSSDRSGGYTF
TGTGCCAGCAGTTCGGACAGAAGTGGTGGCTACACCTTC
>.|TRBJ1-2|TRBV7-3|TRBD1|15
CASSLNTGGGYGYTF
TGTGCCAGCAGCTTAAACACAGGGGGTGGTTATGGCTACACCTTC
>.|TRBJ2-2|TRBV19|TRBD1|15
CASSTHRGLTGELFF
TGTGCCAGTAGTACCCACAGGGGGCTGACCGGGGAGCTGTTTTTT
>.|TRBJ1-5|TRBV4-1|TRBD1|18
CASSQDDRGDYSNQPQHF
TGCGCCAGCAGCCAAGACGACAGGGGCGATTATAGCAATCAGCCCCAGCATTTT
>.|TRBJ2-7|TRBV6-5|TRBD1|15
CASSYSGTGVREQYF
TGTGCCAGCAGTTACTCAGGGACAGGGGTACGCGAGCAGTACTTC
>.|TRBJ2-4|TRBV18|.|12
CASSRVGDIQYF
TGTGCCAGCTCGCGAGTAGGCGACATTCAGTACTTC
>.|TRBJ1-2|TRBV29-1|.|11
CSVGRNYGYTF
TGCAGCGTTGGAAGAAACTATGGCTACACCTTC
>.|TRBJ2-1|TRBV9|.|15
CASSVGRSERNEQFF
TGTGCCAGCAGCGTAGGCAGGAGTGAACGGAATGAGCAGTTCTTC
>.|TRBJ1-2|TRBV10-2|.|16
CASSEIMGLGGFGYTF
TGCGCCAGCAGTGAGATAATGGGGCTGGGCGGCTTTGGCTACACCTTC
>.|TRBJ2-7|TRBV29-1|.|12
CSVRGQTYEQYF
TGCAGCGTTAGAGGACAAACCTACGAGCAGTACTTC
>few|TRBJ2-5|TRBV9|.|14
CASSSTSRGETQYF
TGTGCCAGCAGCTCGACCTCTCGAGGAGAGACCCAGTACTTC
>.|TRBJ1-1|TRBV6-6|.|11
CASRGRSKAFF
TGTGCCAGCAGGGGAAGGTCGAAAGCTTTCTTT
>.|TRBJ2-7|TRBV6-5|.|14
CASAAGWDPYEQYF
TGTGCCAGCGCGGCAGGATGGGACCCCTACGAGCAGTACTTC
>.|TRBJ2-3|TRBV18|.|11
CASSLTDTQYF
TGTGCCAGCTCACTGACAGATACGCAGTATTTT
>few|TRBJ2-2|TRBV19|.|17
CASSPQVGQENTGELFF
TGTGCCAGTAGTCCCCAGGTAGGGCAGGAGAACACCGGGGAGCTGTTTTTT
>.|TRBJ2-5|TRBV9|TRBD2|15
CASSHGTSGQETQYF
TGTGCCAGCAGCCATGGTACTAGCGGCCAAGAGACCCAGTACTTC
>.|TRBJ1-3|TRBV6-5|.|15
CASRRQRQSGNTIYF
TGTGCCAGCAGGAGACAGCGCCAGTCTGGAAACACCATATATTTT
>.|TRBJ2-1|TRBV9|.|16
CASSDGKGDSYNEQFF
TGTGCCAGCAGCGACGGTAAAGGGGACTCCTACAATGAGCAGTTCTTC